Listed below are T cell receptor beta chains from one sample, sequenced in a study of cytomegalovirus exposure and HLA in healthy donors. Sequencing was performed with immunoSEQ multiplex PCR; in TCRdb, only in-frame clones are kept and a portion is missing. Here the sample spans 190,000 or so clones, around 81% being singletons. The sequencing sample was made of PBMCs. The receptors come from a woman between 18 and 30 years old in good health and CMV-seropositive. Each CDR3 is given with its conserved first and last residue. Fields, in order: V gene, J gene, D gene, clone size, CDR3 protein, CDR3 DNA. A D gene is named only where the DNA matches it firmly. Size tells how often a clone was seen (once, few, many) or the class of an expanded clone, and some rows leave it out.

V gene: TRBV4-1
J gene: TRBJ2-5
D gene: .
clone size: .
CDR3 protein: CASSQVMGGETQYF
CDR3 DNA: TGCGCCAGCAGCCAAGTTATGGGGGGAGAGACCCAGTACTTC

V gene: TRBV7-8
J gene: TRBJ2-2
D gene: TRBD1
clone size: .
CDR3 protein: CASSDDRVDFTGELFF
CDR3 DNA: TGTGCCAGCAGCGACGACAGGGTCGATTTCACCGGGGAGCTGTTTTTT

V gene: TRBV10-3
J gene: TRBJ2-3
D gene: .
clone size: .
CDR3 protein: CAIRRWTATSTDTQYF
CDR3 DNA: TGTGCCATCAGAAGGTGGACAGCAACTAGCACAGATACGCAGTATTTT

V gene: TRBV4-3
J gene: TRBJ1-2
D gene: .
clone size: once
CDR3 protein: CASSKPGLLGYTF
CDR3 DNA: TGCGCCAGCAGCAAACCAGGGCTACTTGGCTACACCTTC

V gene: TRBV11-2
J gene: TRBJ2-7
D gene: TRBD2
clone size: few
CDR3 protein: CASSRGLAGGEQYF
CDR3 DNA: TGTGCCAGCAGCCGTGGACTAGCGGGGGGTGAGCAGTACTTC

V gene: TRBV5-1
J gene: TRBJ1-3
D gene: .
clone size: .
CDR3 protein: CASSLEHSGNTIYF
CDR3 DNA: TGCGCCAGCAGCTTGGAACACTCTGGAAACACCATATATTTT

V gene: TRBV5-1
J gene: TRBJ2-1
D gene: .
clone size: few
CDR3 protein: CASTTTGTFEQFF
CDR3 DNA: TGCGCCAGCACCACGACAGGGACTTTTGAGCAGTTCTTC

V gene: TRBV7-6
J gene: TRBJ1-6
D gene: .
clone size: .
CDR3 protein: CASSTDSIVNSPLHF
CDR3 DNA: TGTGCCAGCAGCACCGACAGCATAGTTAATTCACCCCTCCACTTT

V gene: TRBV19
J gene: TRBJ1-2
D gene: TRBD1
clone size: .
CDR3 protein: CASKTGERYGGYTF
CDR3 DNA: TGTGCCAGTAAAACAGGGGAACGGTATGGTGGCTACACCTTC

V gene: TRBV28
J gene: TRBJ2-7
D gene: .
clone size: few
CDR3 protein: CASGRGEQYF
CDR3 DNA: TGTGCCAGCGGTAGGGGGGAGCAGTACTTC

V gene: TRBV5-1
J gene: TRBJ1-6
D gene: TRBD1
clone size: .
CDR3 protein: CASSEGRTGNINSPLHF
CDR3 DNA: TGCGCCAGCAGCGAGGGCAGGACAGGAAATATTAATTCACCCCTCCACTTT

V gene: TRBV6-4
J gene: TRBJ1-2
D gene: .
clone size: .
CDR3 protein: CASSESDSSYGYTF
CDR3 DNA: TGTGCCAGCAGTGAATCGGACAGCTCCTATGGCTACACCTTC

V gene: TRBV27
J gene: TRBJ1-5
D gene: .
clone size: .
CDR3 protein: CASSPNRGNQPQHF
CDR3 DNA: TGTGCCAGCAGCCCGAATAGGGGGAATCAGCCCCAGCATTTT